The 26 T cell receptor beta chains below all came from one sample that was sequenced in a study of OX40 agonist ivuxolimab in advanced cancers. Assay: immunoSEQ multiplex PCR; the TCRdb copy retains only in-frame clones and omits some. Of about 73,000 clones listed, around 90% are singletons. Material: CD4+ or CD8+ T cells sorted from blood, obtained in a trial of the OX40 agonist ivuxolimab. All receptors derive from an adult with an advanced solid tumor such as melanoma, head and neck, liver or kidney cancer.

This rearrangement joins TRBV27 to TRBJ2-7; tentative D call: TRBD2 (6 bases). Germline assignment: CDR1 MNHEY and CDR2 SMNVEV (reference sequence). With 2 bases removed from V and 7 bases from J, the gap between germline ends came to 12 bases. The CDR3 totals 13 residues. DNA of the CDR3: TGTGCCAGCAGTTTAGAACAGGCGGGGGAGCAGTACTTC. Protein sequence: CASSLEQAGEQYF.

This rearrangement joins TRBV19 to TRBJ1-5; weak D call: TRBD1 (6 bases). The CDR3 length is 14 residues. V shed 8 bases and J shed 4 bases, with 15 bases lying between them. Germline CDR1 LNHDA, CDR2 SQIVND (reference sequence). In DNA, the CDR3 is TGTGCCAGTTCTCCAACGGGGGCTAATCAGCCCCAGCATTTT. Translating it yields CASSPTGANQPQHF.

The chain combines TRBV7-8 with TRBJ1-1; D remains ambiguous. V dropped 2 bases and J dropped 8 bases, with 3 bases sitting between them. In germline, CDR1 is SGHVS, CDR2 FQNEAQ. The CDR3 has 10 amino acids. The CDR3 DNA follows: TGTGCCAGCAGCTTACTAGAAGCTTTCTTT. Amino acids: CASSLLEAFF.

The chain combines TRBV27 with TRBJ2-3; 7 bases align to TRBD1. Germline CDR1 reads MNHEY; CDR2 reads SMNVEV (reference sequence). This CDR3 spans 17 amino acids. V lost 3 bases to trimming and J lost 0 bases; unmatched junction nucleotides: 9. The CDR3 reads CASSFHRDRTSTDTQYF. The CDR3 DNA follows: TGTGCCAGCAGTTTCCACCGGGACAGAACGAGCACAGATACGCAGTATTTT.

This rearrangement joins TRBV7-9 to TRBJ2-5; maybe TRBD1 (5 bases). Germline V gene lookup returns CDR1 SEHNR and CDR2 FQNEAQ (reference sequence). The V end lost 1 base, the J end lost 5 bases, and 11 bases lay between the germline ends. CDR3 length: 14 amino acids. CDR3: CASSLDRLEETQYF. The CDR3 coding sequence is TGTGCCAGCAGCTTAGACAGGTTAGAGGAGACCCAGTACTTC.

The chain carries TRBV7-9 and TRBJ2-3; no reliable D call. The CDR3 totals 12 residues. Looked up from germline, CDR1 is SEHNR and CDR2 is FQNEAQ (reference sequence). V was cut by 1 base and J by 7 bases, with 6 bases left in between. The CDR3 loop is CASSLDIHTQYF. The CDR3 nucleotides are TGTGCCAGCAGCTTAGACATTCATACGCAGTATTTT.

The rearrangement joins TRBV5-4 to TRBJ2-5; 8 nucleotides line up with TRBD1. This CDR3 contains 15 residues. Germline loops: CDR1 SGHNT, CDR2 YYREEE (reference sequence). V shed 4 bases and J 4 bases; nucleotides not matched to a gene: 9. CDR3 bases: TGTGCCAGCAGCGCCCCTGACAGGGGCATAGAGACCCAGTACTTC. The encoded protein is CASSAPDRGIETQYF.

In DNA form, the CDR3 reads TGTGCCAGCAGTCGGCGAGCGGGGAGCACAGATACGCAGTATTTT. Protein sequence: CASSRRAGSTDTQYF. The chain carries TRBV6-4 and TRBJ2-3; TRBD2 matches 7 bases. Germline CDR1 is MRHNA and CDR2 is SNTAGT. CDR3 size: 15 residues. With 5 bases clipped from V and 0 bases from J, the junction kept 5 bases outside the gene matches.

Many counts were recorded for this clone. The chain has TRBV7-9 and TRBJ2-7, with a tentative D call TRBD2 (6 bases). This CDR3 comprises 16 residues. V was cut by 5 bases and J by 5 bases, with 22 bases left in between. Germline CDR1 is SEHNR and CDR2 is FQNEAQ (reference sequence). The CDR3, as DNA: TGTGCCAGCAGCCAGCGTTCGGGCGGAGGGAGGCACGAGCAGTACTTC. Its protein is CASSQRSGGGRHEQYF.

This chain joins TRBV7-3 and TRBJ1-1; no clear D. The CDR3 has 13 amino acids. Germline lookup yields CDR1 SGHTA and CDR2 FQGTGA. The V end lost 5 bases, the J end lost 0 bases, and 7 bases lay between the germline ends. CDR3 protein: CASSTAMNTEAFF. CDR3 DNA sequence: TGTGCCAGCAGCACCGCAATGAACACTGAAGCTTTCTTT.

The CDR3 region is CASSSRAGETQYF. In nucleotides, the CDR3 is TGTGCCAGCAGTTCCAGGGCGGGGGAGACCCAGTACTTC. This sequence joins TRBV27 and TRBJ2-5, with D maybe TRBD2 (6 bases). Trimming left V 4 bases short and J 5 bases short, with 11 bases between. This CDR3 is 13 amino acids long. Germline assignment: CDR1 MNHEY and CDR2 SMNVEV (reference sequence).

The gene calls are TRBV27 and TRBJ2-7, with 10 bases that match TRBD2. Germline assignment: CDR1 MNHEY and CDR2 SMNVEV (reference sequence). J lost 4 bases, V lost 5 bases, and 5 bases had no gene match. The length of the CDR3 is 14 residues. The CDR3 DNA is TGTGCCAGCAGTGTGGGACTAGCGAGGTACGAGCAGTACTTC. Amino acids: CASSVGLARYEQYF.

The J gene is TRBJ1-1, the V gene TRBV7-3; D uncertain. The CDR3 spans 13 residues. V was trimmed by 5 bases and J by 2 bases, leaving 9 bases between them. Germline V gives CDR1 SGHTA, CDR2 FQGTGA. CDR3 protein: CASSRGPNTEAFF. The CDR3 nucleotides are TGTGCCAGCAGCCGGGGTCCAAACACTGAAGCTTTCTTT.

The genes are TRBV5-1 and TRBJ2-5; 8 bases line up with TRBD1. J lost 3 bases, V lost 7 bases, and 2 bases had no gene match. The CDR3 is 12 residues long. The germline V gene has CDR1 SGHRS and CDR2 YFSETQ. The CDR3 is CASQDREETQYF. The CDR3 nucleotides are TGCGCCAGCCAGGACAGGGAAGAGACCCAGTACTTC. The entire variable domain, with the rest obtained from reference TRBV5-1 and TRBJ2-5, is as follows: KAGVTQTPRYLIKTRGQQVTLSCSPISGHRSVSWYQQTPGQGLQFLFEYFSETQRNKGNFPGRFSGRQFSNSRSEMNVSTLELGDSALYLCASQDREETQYFGPGTRLLVL.

The chain couples TRBV2 to TRBJ2-5; 11 nucleotides agree with TRBD2. V trimming: 6 bases; J trimming: 3 bases; junction bases outside the gene matches: 0. The CDR3 loop spans 13 amino acids. CDR1 SNHLY and CDR2 FYNNEI come from the germline V gene. The CDR3 loop is CASRGLAEETQYF. Here the CDR3 DNA reads TGTGCCAGCAGGGGACTAGCGGAAGAGACCCAGTACTTC.

The chain recombines TRBV19 with TRBJ1-1; 7 bases match TRBD1. The germline V gene encodes CDR1 LNHDA and CDR2 SQIVND (reference sequence). This CDR3 is 13 amino acids long. The V segment lost 5 bases and the J segment 1 base; nucleotides outside the gene matches: 1. This CDR3 reads CASSGDRNTEAFF. The CDR3 region has the DNA TGTGCCAGTAGTGGGGACAGGAACACTGAAGCTTTCTTT. The entire variable domain, with the rest obtained from reference TRBV19 and TRBJ1-1, is as follows: DGGITQSPKYLFRKEGQNVTLSCEQNLNHDAMYWYRQDPGQGLRLIYYSQIVNDFQKGDIAEGYSVSREKKESFPLTVTSAQKNPTAFYLCASSGDRNTEAFFGQGTRLTVV.

The chain couples TRBV2 to TRBJ2-7; D might be TRBD1 or TRBD2, each matching 6 bases. CDR1 and CDR2 (germline): SNHLY, FYNNEI. CDR3 size: 13 residues. Trimming cost V 6 bases and J 0 bases, with 9 bases left between them. CDR3 sequence (DNA): TGTGCCAGCAGCCGGGGGCCCTCCTACGAGCAGTACTTC. It specifies CASSRGPSYEQYF.

The chain has TRBV19 and TRBJ1-5; no firm D call. Germline V lookup: CDR1 LNHDA, CDR2 SQIVND (reference sequence). The CDR3 sequence is 12 residues long. V lost 7 bases, J lost 5 bases, and 9 bases lay in between. The CDR3 coding sequence is TGTGCCAGTATGGTGGGTCATCAGCCCCAGCATTTT. The encoded protein is CASMVGHQPQHF.

This chain uses TRBV30 with TRBJ2-7; D is undetermined. CDR3 length: 11 amino acids. Trimming stripped 4 bases from V and 4 bases from J, with 8 bases between. Germline CDR1 and CDR2: GTSNPN and SVGIG (reference sequence). This CDR3 reads CAWKGVYEQYF. Here the CDR3 DNA reads TGTGCCTGGAAAGGTGTTTACGAGCAGTACTTC.

The V gene is TRBV27, the J gene TRBJ2-7; 12 nucleotides line up with TRBD2. Germline CDR1 MNHEY, CDR2 SMNVEV (reference sequence). The CDR3 length is 15 residues. V trimming: 6 bases; J trimming: 3 bases; junction bases outside the gene matches: 6. The CDR3 DNA reads as TGTGCCAGCAGCCCCCTAGCGGGAGGGAACTACGAGCAGTACTTC. Translation: CASSPLAGGNYEQYF.

This clone was seen a handful of times. This sequence joins TRBV19 and TRBJ2-7, with D possibly matching TRBD1 (6 bases). This CDR3 spans 20 amino acids. Germline-derived CDR1 and CDR2 are LNHDA and SQIVND (reference sequence). V lost 3 bases and J lost 0, with 27 bases in between. For the CDR3, the DNA is TGTGCCAGTAGTATTTTGCCCGGCCAGGGGTTCGGCGAAAACTCCTACGAGCAGTACTTC. Encoded protein: CASSILPGQGFGENSYEQYF.

The genes are TRBV9 and TRBJ1-1, with TRBD1 matching 12 bases. Germline V gene sequence: CDR1 SGDLS, CDR2 YYNGEE. V gave up 4 bases and J gave up 7 bases; unmatched junction bases: 17. The CDR3 runs to 18 residues. In DNA form, the CDR3 reads TGTGCCAGCAGCCCCCGGGACAGGGGGCGGAATCGTCCTTTTGAAGCTTTCTTT. This codes for CASSPRDRGRNRPFEAFF.

This rearrangement joins TRBV5-4 to TRBJ2-7, with D perhaps being TRBD1 or TRBD2 (5 bases each). The V end lost 5 bases, the J end lost 2 bases, and 20 bases lay between the germline ends. Germline V gene sequence: CDR1 SGHNT, CDR2 YYREEE (reference sequence). The CDR3 sequence is 16 residues long. The CDR3 protein is CASRVGRETTTYEQYF. The DNA of the CDR3 is TGTGCCAGCAGAGTTGGCAGGGAGACCACCACCTACGAGCAGTACTTC.

The CDR3 DNA is TGTGCCAGCTCACCACCGACAGGCGGGGGGGCCCTGAATGAGCAGTTCTTC. Translation: CASSPPTGGGALNEQFF. This sequence joins TRBV18 and TRBJ2-1; 9 bases are a match to TRBD2. Germline lookup yields CDR1 KGHSH and CDR2 LQKENI. Trimming cost V 0 bases and J 7 bases; bases outside gene matches: 10. CDR3 size: 17 residues.

The gene calls are TRBV7-3 and TRBJ2-5; 10 positions agree with TRBD1. V dropped 3 bases and J dropped 5; count of bases not matched to a gene: 3. CDR3 length equals 14 residues. Looked up from germline, CDR1 is SGHTA and CDR2 is FQGTGA. The CDR3 DNA follows: TGTGCCAGCAGCTTGACAGGGGGCCGGGAGACCCAGTACTTC. This codes for CASSLTGGRETQYF.

The chain recombines TRBV29-1 with TRBJ2-6; 8 bases map to TRBD1. Germline CDR1 reads SQVTM; CDR2 reads ANQGSEA. Germline trimming cut 0 bases from V and 4 bases from J; bases unmatched to any gene: 11. The CDR3 loop spans 18 amino acids. For the CDR3, the DNA is TGCAGCGTTGAAGATCAGCGGACAGGGTCGGGCGGGGCCAACGTCCTGACTTTC. Translation: CSVEDQRTGSGGANVLTF.